This T cell receptor (beta chain) emerged from a study of blood T cell repertoires in COVID-19. Study summary: T cells, B-cell-depleted T cells, or PBMCs supplied cDNA or gDNA.

Original data processing: Amplified reference gene primers provided the basis for estimating nucleated cell counts. TCRdb keeps only in-frame clones here, not all; method: immunoSEQ multiplex PCR. The DNA gave D and trimming, while V, J and clone size come from that table. The sample shows roughly 140,000 clones, about 80% of them seen only once. V gave up 0 bases and J gave up 5 bases; unmatched junction bases: 4. Per the germline V gene, CDR1 is SGHRS and CDR2 is YFSETQ. This CDR3 region has 14 residues. This rearrangement joins TRBV5-1 to TRBJ2-7; 8 nucleotides line up with TRBD2. The sequenced sample consisted of peripheral blood. The receptor was derived from a human donor in a cohort sampled during active COVID-19. CDR3 bases: TGCGCCAGCAGCTTGGCCCAGCGGGGGAACGAGCAGTACTTC. This translates into CASSLAQRGNEQYF. The variable domain in full, completed from reference TRBV5-1 and TRBJ2-7, reads KAGVTQTPRYLIKTRGQQVTLSCSPISGHRSVSWYQQTPGQGLQFLFEYFSETQRNKGNFPGRFSGRQFSNSRSEMNVSTLELGDSALYLCASSLAQRGNEQYFGPGTRLTVT.